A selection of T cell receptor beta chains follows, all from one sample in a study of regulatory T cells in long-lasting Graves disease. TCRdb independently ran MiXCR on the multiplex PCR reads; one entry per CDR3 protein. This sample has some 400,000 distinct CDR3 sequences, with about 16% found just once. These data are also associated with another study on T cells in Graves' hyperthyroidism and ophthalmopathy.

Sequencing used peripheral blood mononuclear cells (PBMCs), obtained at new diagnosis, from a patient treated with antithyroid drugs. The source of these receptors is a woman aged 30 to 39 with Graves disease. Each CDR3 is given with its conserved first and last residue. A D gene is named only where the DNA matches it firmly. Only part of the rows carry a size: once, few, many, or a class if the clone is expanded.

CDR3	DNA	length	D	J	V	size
CASKNGQGAGEKLFF	TGCGCCAGCAAAAACGGACAGGGGGCCGGTGAAAAACTGTTTTTT	15	TRBD1	TRBJ1-4	TRBV4-1	few
CASSIKGTGLYGYTF	TGTGCCAGTAGTATAAAAGGGACAGGGTTATATGGCTACACCTTC	15	TRBD1	TRBJ1-2	TRBV19	few
CSVEGTSGRVGNIQYF	TGCAGCGTTGAAGGGACTAGCGGGAGGGTTGGGAACATTCAGTACTTC	16	TRBD2	TRBJ2-4	TRBV29-1	NA
CASSQDETGGYEQYF	TGCGCCAGCAGCCAAGATGAGACAGGGGGATACGAGCAGTACTTC	15	TRBD1	TRBJ2-7	TRBV4-1	NA
CASSQDGLAGGKTQYF	TGCGCCAGCAGCCAAGATGGGCTAGCGGGAGGAAAGACGCAGTATTTT	16	TRBD2	TRBJ2-3	TRBV4-1	NA
CASSVALGGVYNEQFF	TGTGCCAGCAGCGTAGCTCTCGGCGGGGTTTACAATGAGCAGTTCTTC	16	NA	TRBJ2-1	TRBV9	many
CASSQTIQRGVGNTEAFF	TGTGCCAGCAGCCAAACCATACAGCGTGGGGTTGGGAACACTGAAGCTTTCTTT	18	NA	TRBJ1-1	TRBV3-1	many
CASSFLPVVGGNYNEQFF	TGTGCCAGCAGCTTCCTCCCCGTGGTTGGGGGTAATTACAATGAGCAGTTCTTC	18	NA	TRBJ2-1	TRBV7-2	many
CASSPSGQGDTDTQYF	TGTGCCAGCAGCCCCTCGGGACAGGGAGACACAGATACGCAGTATTTT	16	TRBD1	TRBJ2-3	TRBV11-2	once
CASSPETGVNSPLHF	TGTGCCAGCTCACCAGAAACAGGGGTAAATTCACCCCTCCACTTT	15	TRBD1	TRBJ1-6	TRBV18	many
CASSHASSASGSDEQYF	TGCGCCAGCAGCCACGCAAGCTCTGCCAGCGGGAGTGACGAGCAGTACTTC	17	TRBD2	TRBJ2-7	TRBV5-1	many
CSVFHWASTDTQYF	TGCAGCGTTTTCCACTGGGCCTCCACAGATACGCAGTATTTT	14	NA	TRBJ2-3	TRBV29-1	few
CASSLAGADVLTF	TGTGCCAGCAGTTTGGCGGGGGCCGACGTCCTGACTTTC	13	NA	TRBJ2-6	TRBV27	NA
CASSPIILASPWGEQFF	TGCGCCAGCAGCCCCATAATACTAGCGTCCCCCTGGGGTGAGCAGTTCTTC	17	TRBD2	TRBJ2-1	TRBV5-1	NA
CSVAGRMTDTQYF	TGCAGCGTTGCCGGGAGGATGACAGATACGCAGTATTTT	13	TRBD2	TRBJ2-3	TRBV29-1	many
CASTEGLAGGGRKTQYF	TGTGCCAGCACCGAGGGACTAGCGGGAGGAGGTAGAAAGACCCAGTACTTC	17	TRBD2	TRBJ2-5	TRBV6-1	many
CASSIKGTPNQPQHF	TGTGCCAGCAGTATAAAAGGGACACCTAATCAGCCCCAGCATTTT	15	NA	TRBJ1-5	TRBV27	NA
CASSPQGNYGYTF	TGTGCCAGCAGTCCCCAGGGCAACTATGGCTACACCTTC	13	NA	TRBJ1-2	TRBV2	many
CASSGGGRSTDTQYF	TGTGCCAGCAGCGGGGGCGGCAGGAGCACAGATACGCAGTATTTT	15	NA	TRBJ2-3	TRBV2	NA
CASSLRRAFNYGYTF	TGTGCCAGCAGCTTGAGGAGAGCTTTTAACTATGGCTACACCTTC	15	NA	TRBJ1-2	TRBV5-6	NA
CASSVGGGFQETQYF	TGTGCCAGCAGCGTAGGAGGAGGATTTCAAGAGACCCAGTACTTC	15	NA	TRBJ2-5	TRBV9	many
CASNVVTGANVLTF	TGTGCCAGCAATGTTGTAACTGGGGCCAACGTCCTGACTTTC	14	NA	TRBJ2-6	TRBV6-1	NA
CASSLYSGSPYNEQFF	TGTGCCAGCAGTTTATACAGCGGGAGCCCTTACAATGAGCAGTTCTTC	16	TRBD2	TRBJ2-1	TRBV27	NA